This section outlines one T cell receptor beta chain sequence together with its context. These data are taken from a study of Ad26.COV2.S vaccination and SARS-CoV-2 variants. The treatment was: roughly 20 received Ad26.COV2.S at low or high dose, single or two shots; a few received placebo; per-sample allocation not given. Specimen acquisition occurred on day 63 following the initial vaccine or placebo injection. With 2 bases removed from V and 0 bases from J, the gap between germline ends came to 19 bases. CDR3 length: 19 residues. Germline CDR1 KGHSH, CDR2 LQKENI. The method was immunoSEQ multiplex PCR; TCRdb's version includes in-frame clones alone and lacks a portion of them. The sample yields hundreds of thousands of clones, approximately 88% seen once.

This TCR was recovered from a person between 18 and 59 years old who received the Ad26.COV2.S COVID-19 vaccine or a placebo. The material sequenced was peripheral blood, taken in a trial of Ad26.COV2.S vaccine versus placebo. The chain has TRBV18 and TRBJ2-2; a weak D match, TRBD2 (6 bases). The DNA of the CDR3 is TGTGCCAGCTCACCATTGGGGTTAGAGCGGGCCTCGAACACCGGGGAGCTGTTTTTT. It encodes CASSPLGLERASNTGELFF. The entire variable domain, with the rest obtained from reference TRBV18 and TRBJ2-2, is as follows: NAGVMQNPRHLVRRRGQEARLRCSPMKGHSHVYWYRQLPEEGLKFMVYLQKENIIDESGMPKERFSAEFPKEGPSILRIQQVVRGDSAAYFCASSPLGLERASNTGELFFGEGSRLTVL.